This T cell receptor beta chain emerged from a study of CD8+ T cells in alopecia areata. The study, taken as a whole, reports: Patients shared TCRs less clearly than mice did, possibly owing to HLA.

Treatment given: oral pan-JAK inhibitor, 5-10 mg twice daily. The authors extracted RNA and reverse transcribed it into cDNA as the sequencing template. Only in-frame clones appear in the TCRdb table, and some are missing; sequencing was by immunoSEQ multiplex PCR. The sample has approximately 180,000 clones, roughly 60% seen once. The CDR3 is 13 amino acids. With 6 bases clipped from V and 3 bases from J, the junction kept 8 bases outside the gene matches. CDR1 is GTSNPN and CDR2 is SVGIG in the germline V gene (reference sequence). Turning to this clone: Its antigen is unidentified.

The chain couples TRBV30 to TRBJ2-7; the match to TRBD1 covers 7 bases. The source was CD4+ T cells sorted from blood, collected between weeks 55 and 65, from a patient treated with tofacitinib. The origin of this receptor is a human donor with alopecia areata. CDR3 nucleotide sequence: TGTGCCTGCAGCAAGGGGGCTATCTACGAGCAGTACTTC. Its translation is CACSKGAIYEQYF.